This entry lists 10 T cell receptor beta chains sequenced from one sample in a study of glioma-infiltrating T cells. Amplification of TCR alpha and beta CDR3 regions from RNA used iRepertoire nested multiplex PCR. In TCRdb, the multiplex PCR reads were re-called with MiXCR into one record per CDR3 protein. The table records roughly 120,000 distinct CDR3 sequences, less than 30% of them present only once. The specimen sequenced was glioma tissue, nonneoplastic brain tissue, or PBMCs (not recorded which). These receptor sequences come from a human donor with low-grade glioma or glioblastoma, undergoing nonglioma brain surgery, or in good health (not recorded which).

This clonotype was seen a handful of times. The rearrangement uses TRBV19 and TRBJ2-1; D is unclear. Trimming removed 5 bases from V and 10 bases from J, with 18 bases in between. The CDR3 extends over 14 amino acids. Germline V gene lookup returns CDR1 LNHDA and CDR2 SQIVND (reference sequence). CDR3 in amino acids: CASSRVDGSWEQFF. The DNA of the CDR3 is TGTGCCAGTAGTCGCGTCGACGGTAGCTGGGAGCAGTTCTTC.

This clonotype has a handful of counts. This chain connects TRBV19 to TRBJ1-1; the D is unclear. The CDR3 length is 15 residues. Germline CDR1 is LNHDA and CDR2 is SQIVND (reference sequence). V shed 4 bases and J shed 2 bases, with 14 bases lying between them. The CDR3 here is CASSKVSSTNTEAFF. DNA for the CDR3: TGTGCCAGTAGTAAGGTGTCGTCTACTAACACTGAAGCTTTCTTT. Combining the CDR3 with reference TRBV19 and TRBJ1-1 gives the whole variable domain DGGITQSPKYLFRKEGQNVTLSCEQNLNHDAMYWYRQDPGQGLRLIYYSQIVNDFQKGDIAEGYSVSREKKESFPLTVTSAQKNPTAFYLCASSKVSSTNTEAFFGQGTRLTVV.

The chain employs TRBV20-1 and TRBJ2-1, with TRBD2 identical over 10 bases. Germline CDR1 reads DFQATT; CDR2 reads SNEGSKA (reference sequence). The CDR3 has 16 amino acids. CDR3 sequence: CSRAGGVAFNNDEQFF. CDR3 DNA sequence: TGCAGCCGAGCGGGGGGGGTAGCGTTTAACAACGATGAGCAGTTCTTC.

This clonotype was counted at least ten times. The chain has TRBV19 and TRBJ1-2; possibly TRBD1 for D (6 bases). Trimming shortened V by 5 bases and J by 8 bases, and 12 bases separated the two germline ends. This CDR3 spans 12 amino acids. CDR1 and CDR2 (germline): LNHDA, SQIVND (reference sequence). In DNA, the CDR3 is TGTGCCAGTAGTCCAGACAGGATGGGCTACACCTTC. Its translation is CASSPDRMGYTF.

This clonotype has at least ten counts. This sequence joins TRBV20-1 and TRBJ2-7; a weak D match, TRBD2 (5 bases). The CDR3 consists of 13 residues. Between the trimmed V and J ends, which lost 0 bases and 5 bases, there was a span of 11 bases. The V gene's germline CDR1 is DFQATT and CDR2 SNEGSKA (reference sequence). The CDR3 is CSARDEGLHEQYF. The CDR3 DNA sequence: TGCAGTGCTAGAGACGAGGGCCTCCACGAGCAGTACTTC.

This clonotype was recorded many times. The rearrangement uses TRBV6-1 and TRBJ2-5; D is undetermined. This CDR3 spans 14 amino acids. CDR1 and CDR2 (germline): MNHNS, SASEGT. Between the trimmed V and J ends, which lost 8 bases and 5 bases, there was a span of 18 bases. For the CDR3, the DNA is TGTGCCAGCGGTGCCGGCCCCAGTCGGGAGACCCAGTACTTC. Translated: CASGAGPSRETQYF.

This clonotype was seen many times. V and J are TRBV6-1 and TRBJ2-5, with a possible D match to TRBD2 (5 bases). V lost 7 bases and J 5 bases, leaving 17 bases between the germline ends. Looked up from germline, CDR1 is MNHNS and CDR2 is SASEGT. The length of the CDR3 is 14 residues. CDR3 DNA sequence: TGTGCCAGCATCCAGAGGCTAGCTACGGAGACCCAGTACTTC. Translating gives CASIQRLATETQYF.

CDR3 sequence reads: CASRLTSGGDSYEQYF. CDR3 nucleotides: TGTGCCAGCAGACTAACTAGCGGGGGCGACTCCTACGAGCAGTACTTC. The V call is TRBV7-2, the J call TRBJ2-7; 11 nucleotides agree with TRBD2. J was trimmed by 0 bases and V by 6 bases; bases with no gene match: 7. From germline, CDR1 is SGHTA and CDR2 FQGNSA. The CDR3 covers 16 residues.

Ten or more counts support this clonotype. The V gene is TRBV5-1, the J gene TRBJ2-5; unclear D gene. The V gene lost 0 bases and the J gene lost 4 bases, with 10 bases spanning the gap. CDR3 length equals 14 residues. Germline CDR1 reads SGHRS; CDR2 reads YFSETQ. The DNA for the CDR3 is TGCGCCAGCAGCTTGGAGGTAGCAGGAGAGACCCAGTACTTC. It codes for CASSLEVAGETQYF.

As regards this clonotype: An end of the junction differs from the germline gene, which may be a read error. This sequence joins TRBV12-3 or TRBV12-4 and TRBJ1-5, with 7 bases that match TRBD1. This CDR3 comprises 13 residues. In DNA, the CDR3 is TGTGCCAGGAGTCCTGACAGGGATCAGCTCCAGCATTTT. Translated, it gives CARSPDRDQLQHF.